The sequence of this TCR beta chain was determined in a study of T cell responses to AZD1222 COVID-19 vaccine. The study, taken as a whole, reports: Among AZD1222 vaccinees, only 5 to 7 were seropositive at baseline. Vaccine-related CD4 TCRs covered spike, predominating at 160-218 and 743-854.

On this clone itself: Its antigen is as yet unknown.

Clones were sequenced by immunoSEQ multiplex PCR, and TCRdb holds only the in-frame ones, with some missing. The repertoire includes about 130,000 clones, roughly 88% of them detected once, and about 17% sits in the top ten. The source material was peripheral blood, sampled on day 0 of MenACWY control vaccination. This receptor was identified in an adult in good health.

The CDR3 DNA reads TGTGCCAGCAGGGGGAATACCACCTACGAGCAGTACTTC. It is translated as CASRGNTTYEQYF. This chain uses TRBV14 with TRBJ2-7, with no clear D. The CDR3 extends over 13 amino acids. Germline CDR1 is SGHDN and CDR2 is FVKESK. The V end lost 6 bases, the J end lost 2 bases, and 11 bases lay between the germline ends.